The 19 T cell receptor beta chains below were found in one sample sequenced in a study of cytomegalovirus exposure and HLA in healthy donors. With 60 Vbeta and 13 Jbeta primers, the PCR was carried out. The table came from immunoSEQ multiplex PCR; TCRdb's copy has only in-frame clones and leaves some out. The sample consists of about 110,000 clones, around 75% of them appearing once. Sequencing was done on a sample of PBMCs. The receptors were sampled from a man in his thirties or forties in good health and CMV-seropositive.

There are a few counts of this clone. As DNA, the CDR3 is TGTGCTACTAAACGACAGGCAAATTCACCCCTCCACTTT. It translates to CATKRQANSPLHF. The chain couples TRBV19 to TRBJ1-6; the D gene is possibly TRBD1 (6 bases). Germline loops: CDR1 LNHDA, CDR2 SQIVND (reference sequence). The CDR3 is 13 amino acids. Filled out from reference TRBV19 and TRBJ1-6, the complete variable domain reads DGGITQSPKYLFRKEGQNVTLSCEQNLNHDAMYWYRQDPGQGLRLIYYSQIVNDFQKGDIAEGYSVSREKKESFPLTVTSAQKNPTAFYLCATKRQANSPLHFGNGTRLTVT.

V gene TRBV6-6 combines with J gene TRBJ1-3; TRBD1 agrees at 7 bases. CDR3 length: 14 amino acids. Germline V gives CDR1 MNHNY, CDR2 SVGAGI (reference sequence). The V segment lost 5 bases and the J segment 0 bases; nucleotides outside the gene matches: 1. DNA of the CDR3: TGTGCCAGCAGTAGACAGGGCTCTGGAAACACCATATATTTT. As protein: CASSRQGSGNTIYF.

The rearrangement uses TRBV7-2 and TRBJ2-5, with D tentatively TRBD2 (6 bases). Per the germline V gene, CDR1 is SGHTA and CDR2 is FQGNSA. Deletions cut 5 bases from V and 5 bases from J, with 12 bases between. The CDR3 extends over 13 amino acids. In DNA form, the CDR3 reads TGTGCCAGCAGCCAGCGGGCTGGGGAGACCCAGTACTTC. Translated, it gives CASSQRAGETQYF.

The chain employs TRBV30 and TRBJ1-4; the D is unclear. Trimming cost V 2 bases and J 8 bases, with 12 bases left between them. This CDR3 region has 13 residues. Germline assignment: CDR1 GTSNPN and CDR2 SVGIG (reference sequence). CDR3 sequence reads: CAWSRGVGEKLFF. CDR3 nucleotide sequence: TGTGCCTGGAGTCGGGGAGTCGGGGAAAAACTGTTTTTT.

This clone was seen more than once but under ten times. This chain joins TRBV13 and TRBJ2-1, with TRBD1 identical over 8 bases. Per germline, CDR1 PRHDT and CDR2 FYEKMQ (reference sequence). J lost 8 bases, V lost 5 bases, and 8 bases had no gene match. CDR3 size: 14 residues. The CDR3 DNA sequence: TGTGCCAGCAGCAGCCAGGGGGCACGGGATGAGCAGTTCTTC. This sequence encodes CASSSQGARDEQFF.

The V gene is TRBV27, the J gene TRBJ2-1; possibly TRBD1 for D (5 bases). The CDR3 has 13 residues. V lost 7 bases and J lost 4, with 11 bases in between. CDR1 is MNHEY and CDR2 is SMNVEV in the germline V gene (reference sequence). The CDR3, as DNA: TGTGCCAGCAAAGACAGTAAATACAATGAGCAGTTCTTC. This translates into CASKDSKYNEQFF.

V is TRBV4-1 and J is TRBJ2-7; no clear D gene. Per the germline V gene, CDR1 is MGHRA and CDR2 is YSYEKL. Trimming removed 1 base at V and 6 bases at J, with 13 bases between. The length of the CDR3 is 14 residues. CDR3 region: CASSQGPGLTEQYF. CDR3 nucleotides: TGCGCCAGCAGCCAAGGCCCAGGATTAACCGAGCAGTACTTC.

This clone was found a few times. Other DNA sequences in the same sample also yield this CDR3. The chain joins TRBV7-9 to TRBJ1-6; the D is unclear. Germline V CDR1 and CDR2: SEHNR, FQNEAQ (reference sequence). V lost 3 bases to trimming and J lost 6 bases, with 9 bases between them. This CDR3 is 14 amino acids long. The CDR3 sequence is CASSLPGSNSPLHF. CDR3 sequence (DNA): TGTGCCAGCAGCTTGCCAGGCTCTAATTCACCCCTCCACTTT. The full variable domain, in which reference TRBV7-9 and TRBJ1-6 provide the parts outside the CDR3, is DTGVSQNPRHKITKRGQNVTFRCDPISEHNRLYWYRQTLGQGPEFLTYFQNEAQLEKSRLLSDRFSAERPKGSFSTLEIQRTEQGDSAMYLCASSLPGSNSPLHFGNGTRLTVT.

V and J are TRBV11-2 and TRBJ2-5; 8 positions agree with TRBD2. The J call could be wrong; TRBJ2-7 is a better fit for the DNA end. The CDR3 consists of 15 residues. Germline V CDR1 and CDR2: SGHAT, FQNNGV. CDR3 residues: CASSLGRGASYEQYF. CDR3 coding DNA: TGTGCCAGCAGCTTAGGGCGGGGGGCCTCCTACGAGCAGTACTTC.

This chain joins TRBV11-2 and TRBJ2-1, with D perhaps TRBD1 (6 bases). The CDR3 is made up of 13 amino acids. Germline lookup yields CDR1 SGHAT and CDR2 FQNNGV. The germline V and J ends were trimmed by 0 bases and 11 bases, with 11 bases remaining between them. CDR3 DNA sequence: TGTGCCAGCAGCTTAGATCCGGGGACAAAGCAGTTCTTC. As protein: CASSLDPGTKQFF. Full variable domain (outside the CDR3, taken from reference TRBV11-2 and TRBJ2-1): EAGVAQSPRYKIIEKRQSVAFWCNPISGHATLYWYQQILGQGPKLLIQFQNNGVVDDSQLPKDRFSAERLKGVDSTLKIQPAKLEDSAVYLCASSLDPGTKQFFGPGTRLTVL.

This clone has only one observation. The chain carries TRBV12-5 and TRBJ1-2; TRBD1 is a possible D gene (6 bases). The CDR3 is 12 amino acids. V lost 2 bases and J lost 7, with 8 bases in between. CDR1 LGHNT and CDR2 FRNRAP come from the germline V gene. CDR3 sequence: CASGLSRGGYTF. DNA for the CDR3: TGTGCTAGTGGTTTGTCCAGGGGTGGCTACACCTTC.

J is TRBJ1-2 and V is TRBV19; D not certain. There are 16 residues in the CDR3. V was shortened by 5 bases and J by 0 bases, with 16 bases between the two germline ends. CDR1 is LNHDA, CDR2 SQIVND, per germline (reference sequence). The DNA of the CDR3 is TGTGCCAGTAGTCCAAGCGGCGGAGCTCCTAACTATGGCTACACCTTC. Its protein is CASSPSGGAPNYGYTF.

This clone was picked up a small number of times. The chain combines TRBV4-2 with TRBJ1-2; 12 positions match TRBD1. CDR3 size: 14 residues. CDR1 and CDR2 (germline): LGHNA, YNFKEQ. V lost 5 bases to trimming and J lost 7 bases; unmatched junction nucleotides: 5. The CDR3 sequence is CASSDRDRGLGYTF. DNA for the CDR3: TGTGCCAGCAGCGACCGGGACAGGGGGCTTGGCTACACCTTC.

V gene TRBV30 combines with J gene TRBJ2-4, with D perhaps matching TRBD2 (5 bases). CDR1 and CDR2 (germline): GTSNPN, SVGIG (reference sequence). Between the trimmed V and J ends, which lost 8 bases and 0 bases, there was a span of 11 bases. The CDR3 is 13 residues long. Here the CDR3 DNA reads TGTGCCCCCGGACGGGGAGCCAAAAACATTCAGTACTTC. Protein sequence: CAPGRGAKNIQYF. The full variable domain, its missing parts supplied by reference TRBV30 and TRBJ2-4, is SQTIHQWPATLVQPVGSPLSLECTVEGTSNPNLYWYRQAAGRGLQLLFYSVGIGQISSEVPQNLSASRPQDRQFILSSKKLLLSDSGFYLCAPGRGAKNIQYFGAGTRLSVL.

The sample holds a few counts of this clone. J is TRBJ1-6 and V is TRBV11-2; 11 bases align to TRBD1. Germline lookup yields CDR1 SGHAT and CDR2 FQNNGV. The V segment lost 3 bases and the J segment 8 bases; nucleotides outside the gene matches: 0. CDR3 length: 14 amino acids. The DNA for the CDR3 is TGTGCCAGCAGCTTGGACAGGGGGCATTCACCCCTCCACTTT. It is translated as CASSLDRGHSPLHF.

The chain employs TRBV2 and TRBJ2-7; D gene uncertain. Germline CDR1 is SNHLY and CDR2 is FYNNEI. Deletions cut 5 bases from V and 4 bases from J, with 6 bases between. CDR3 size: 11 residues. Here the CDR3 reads CASSPNYEQYF. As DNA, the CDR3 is TGTGCCAGCAGTCCTAATTACGAGCAGTACTTC.

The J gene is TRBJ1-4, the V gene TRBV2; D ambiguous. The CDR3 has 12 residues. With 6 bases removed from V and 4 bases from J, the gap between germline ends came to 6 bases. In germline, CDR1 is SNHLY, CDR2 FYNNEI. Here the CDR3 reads CASRLSNEKLFF. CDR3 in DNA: TGTGCCAGCAGACTAAGTAATGAAAAACTGTTTTTT.

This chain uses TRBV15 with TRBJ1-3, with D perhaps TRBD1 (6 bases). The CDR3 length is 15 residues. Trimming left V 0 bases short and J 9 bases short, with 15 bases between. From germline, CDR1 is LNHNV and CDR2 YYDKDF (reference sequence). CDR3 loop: CATSRDQTGYRTIYF. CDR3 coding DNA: TGTGCCACCAGCAGAGACCAGACAGGTTATCGCACCATATATTTT.

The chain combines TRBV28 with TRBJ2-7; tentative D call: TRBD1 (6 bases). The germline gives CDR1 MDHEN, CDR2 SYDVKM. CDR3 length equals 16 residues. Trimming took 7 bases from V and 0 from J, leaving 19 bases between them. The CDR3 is CASTLGRDTLSYEQYF. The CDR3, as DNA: TGTGCCAGCACCTTAGGCCGGGACACCCTCTCCTACGAGCAGTACTTC.